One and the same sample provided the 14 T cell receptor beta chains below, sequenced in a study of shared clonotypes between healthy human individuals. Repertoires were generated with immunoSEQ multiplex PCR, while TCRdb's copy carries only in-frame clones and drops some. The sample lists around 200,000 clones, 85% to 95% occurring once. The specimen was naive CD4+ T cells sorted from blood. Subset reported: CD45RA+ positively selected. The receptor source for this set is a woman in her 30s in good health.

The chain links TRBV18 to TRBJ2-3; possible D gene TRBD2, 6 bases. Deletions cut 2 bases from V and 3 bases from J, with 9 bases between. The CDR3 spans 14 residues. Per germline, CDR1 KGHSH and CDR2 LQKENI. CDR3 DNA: TGTGCCAGCTCACCATGGAGGGAAACAGATACGCAGTATTTT. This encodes CASSPWRETDTQYF.

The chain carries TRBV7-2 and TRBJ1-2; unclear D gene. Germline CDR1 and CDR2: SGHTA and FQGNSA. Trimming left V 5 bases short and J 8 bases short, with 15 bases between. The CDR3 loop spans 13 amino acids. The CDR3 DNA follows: TGTGCCAGCAGCCCCGCACGTGTTTGGGGCTACACCTTC. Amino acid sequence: CASSPARVWGYTF.

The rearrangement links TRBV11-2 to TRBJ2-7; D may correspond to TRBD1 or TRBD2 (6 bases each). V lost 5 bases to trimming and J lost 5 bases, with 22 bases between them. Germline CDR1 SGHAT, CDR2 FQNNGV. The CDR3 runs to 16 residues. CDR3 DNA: TGTGCCAGCAGCAGGGGGGCCTCACCGCTTTCCAACGAGCAGTACTTC. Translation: CASSRGASPLSNEQYF.

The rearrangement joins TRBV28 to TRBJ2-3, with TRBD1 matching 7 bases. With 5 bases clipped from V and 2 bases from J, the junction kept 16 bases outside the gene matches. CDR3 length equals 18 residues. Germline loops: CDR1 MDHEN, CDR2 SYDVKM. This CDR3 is CASSAGARQGYITDTQYF. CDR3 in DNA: TGTGCCAGCAGTGCCGGGGCTCGACAGGGATACATCACAGATACGCAGTATTTT.

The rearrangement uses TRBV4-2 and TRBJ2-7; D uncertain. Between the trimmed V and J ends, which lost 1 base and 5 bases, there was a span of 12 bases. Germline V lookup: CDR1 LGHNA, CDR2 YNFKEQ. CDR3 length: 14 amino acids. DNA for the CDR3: TGTGCCAGCAGCCAAGTTGGTCTGGTCCACGAGCAGTACTTC. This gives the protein CASSQVGLVHEQYF.

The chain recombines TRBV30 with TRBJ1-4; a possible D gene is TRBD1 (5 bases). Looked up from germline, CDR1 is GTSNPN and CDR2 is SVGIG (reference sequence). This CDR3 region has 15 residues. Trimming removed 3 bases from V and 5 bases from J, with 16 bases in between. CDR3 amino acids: CAWRPPGPGNEKLFF. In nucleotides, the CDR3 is TGTGCCTGGAGACCGCCGGGACCGGGAAATGAAAAACTGTTTTTT.

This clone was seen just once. The CDR3 DNA follows: TGCGCCAGCAGTGTCGCAGGGTCCGAGCAGTACTTC. This sequence encodes CASSVAGSEQYF. The J gene is TRBJ2-7, the V gene TRBV10-1; TRBD1 might be the D (5 bases). The germline V gene encodes CDR1 WNHNN and CDR2 SYGVQD (reference sequence). CDR3 size: 12 residues. V was trimmed by 4 bases and J by 6 bases, leaving 10 bases between them.

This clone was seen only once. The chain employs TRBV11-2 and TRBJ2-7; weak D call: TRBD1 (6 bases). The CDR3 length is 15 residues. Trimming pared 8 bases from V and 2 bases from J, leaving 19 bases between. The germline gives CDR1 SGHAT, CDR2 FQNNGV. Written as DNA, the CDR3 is TGTGCCAGCGGGGTACAGGGTTGGGGTCCCTACGAGCAGTACTTC. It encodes CASGVQGWGPYEQYF.

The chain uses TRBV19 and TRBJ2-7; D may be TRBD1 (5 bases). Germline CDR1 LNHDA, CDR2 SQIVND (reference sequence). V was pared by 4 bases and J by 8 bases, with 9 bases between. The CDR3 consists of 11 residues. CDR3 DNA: TGTGCCAGTAGTACCCTGGACAAGCAGTACTTC. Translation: CASSTLDKQYF.

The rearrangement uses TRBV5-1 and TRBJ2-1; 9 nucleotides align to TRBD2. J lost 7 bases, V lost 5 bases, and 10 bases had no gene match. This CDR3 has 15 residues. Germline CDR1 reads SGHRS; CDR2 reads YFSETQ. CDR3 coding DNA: TGCGCCAGCAGTCGGCTAGCGGGAAGCGAAAATGAGCAGTTCTTC. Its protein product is CASSRLAGSENEQFF. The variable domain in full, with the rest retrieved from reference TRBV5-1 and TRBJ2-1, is KAGVTQTPRYLIKTRGQQVTLSCSPISGHRSVSWYQQTPGQGLQFLFEYFSETQRNKGNFPGRFSGRQFSNSRSEMNVSTLELGDSALYLCASSRLAGSENEQFFGPGTRLTVL.

CDR3 bases: TGCGCCAGCAGCCAAGAGGGCCTACCCAGTCGAGAGACCCAGTACTTC. It codes for CASSQEGLPSRETQYF. The V and J genes are TRBV4-1 and TRBJ2-5; D remains unclear. The germline gives CDR1 MGHRA, CDR2 YSYEKL. The CDR3 contains 16 residues. V lost 0 bases and J lost 4, with 15 bases in between.

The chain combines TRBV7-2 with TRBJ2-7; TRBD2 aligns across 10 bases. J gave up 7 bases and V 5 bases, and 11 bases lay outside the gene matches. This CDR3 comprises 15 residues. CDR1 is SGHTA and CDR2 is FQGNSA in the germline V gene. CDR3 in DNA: TGTGCCAGCAGCCCTATGATAGCGGGAGGTTTAGAGCAGTACTTC. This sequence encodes CASSPMIAGGLEQYF.

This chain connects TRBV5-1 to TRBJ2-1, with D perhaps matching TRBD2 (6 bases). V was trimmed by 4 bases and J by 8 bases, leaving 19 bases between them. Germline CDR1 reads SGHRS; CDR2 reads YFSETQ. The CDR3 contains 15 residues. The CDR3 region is CASSPVTRPRDEQFF. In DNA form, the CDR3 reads TGCGCCAGCAGCCCCGTGACTAGGCCTCGAGATGAGCAGTTCTTC.

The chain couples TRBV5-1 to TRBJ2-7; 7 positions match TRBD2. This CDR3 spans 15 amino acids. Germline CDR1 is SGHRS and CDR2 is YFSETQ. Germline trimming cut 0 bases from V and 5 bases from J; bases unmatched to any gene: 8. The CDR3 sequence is CASSLAGEAGNEQYF. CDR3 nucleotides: TGCGCCAGCAGCTTGGCCGGGGAAGCGGGAAACGAGCAGTACTTC.